This TCR beta chain emerged from a study of cytomegalovirus exposure and HLA in healthy donors. Note on this clone: Its target is unknown.

General observations from the study: An analysis that was carried out later associated approximately 17,000 TCR beta sequences with HLA alleles at 0.05 false discovery rate. In terms of immune exposure information, only CMV serostatus was available. A later analysis reported that several of the most significant clusters appeared to be linked to common viral pathogens, among them Epstein-Barr virus.

The PCR employed 60 Vbeta primers together with 13 Jbeta primers. The protocol was immunoSEQ multiplex PCR, while the TCRdb copy is restricted to in-frame clones and leaves out a portion. The sample lists 65,000 to 75,000 clones, roughly two thirds seen once, with approximately 2.1% in the top ten. The TCR originated in a woman aged 25 to 39 in good health and CMV-seronegative. The sample was PBMCs.

CDR3 amino acids: CASTRTANNSPLHF. For the CDR3, the DNA is TGTGCCAGCACTAGGACAGCCAATAATTCACCCCTCCACTTT. The rearrangement links TRBV9 to TRBJ1-6, with a tentative D call TRBD1 (6 bases). CDR3 length: 14 residues. Germline loops: CDR1 SGDLS, CDR2 YYNGEE. Trimming shortened V by 6 bases and J by 5 bases, and 12 bases separated the two germline ends.